This T cell receptor beta chain originates from a study of Graves' ophthalmopathy and Graves' hyperthyroidism. Findings of the study overall: The blood repertoire also included most expanded thyroid clonotypes above 0.001 frequency.

No donor had other autoimmune disease, uncontrolled infection, pregnancy or lactation. Each diagnosis was determined on the basis of clinical symptoms, serum thyroxine, TRAb, thyroid ultrasound and orbital computed tomography. Of note for this clonotype: Its target is unknown.

Using RNA transcripts, the TCR beta CDR3 regions were amplified. HTBI-primed first-round RT-PCR preceded second-round multiplex PCR. MiXCR, applied by TCRdb to the multiplex PCR reads, yields one record per CDR3 protein. The repertoire consists of roughly 220,000 distinct CDR3 sequences, with about 46% occurring once and the leading ten covering less than 50%. V was clipped by 6 bases and J by 2 bases; unmatched bases: 16. The CDR3 length is 18 residues. The receptor's source is an adult man with Graves' ophthalmopathy. The chain recombines TRBV12-3 or TRBV12-4 with TRBJ2-5, with TRBD1 matching 9 bases. The source material was peripheral blood. The CDR3 here is CASSQYRGRGGRQETQYF. The CDR3 bases are TGTGCCAGCAGCCAATACAGGGGGCGTGGGGGCCGTCAAGAGACCCAGTACTTC.